Each of the 19 T cell receptor beta chains below was sequenced from the same sample in a study of technical replicates of blood from several donors. Libraries were prepared by immunoSEQ multiplex PCR; TCRdb keeps only in-frame clonotypes and omits some of them. The table shows over 75,000 clones, with approximately 97% occurring only once. The source material was T cells isolated from PBMCs. Receptors originate from a human donor in good health.

The V gene is TRBV11-2, the J gene TRBJ2-5; 9 bases agree with TRBD2. V dropped 8 bases and J dropped 1; count of bases not matched to a gene: 11. The CDR3 is made up of 16 amino acids. Germline assignment: CDR1 SGHAT and CDR2 FQNNGV. CDR3 sequence reads: CASSETSGNSQETQYF. The CDR3 nucleotides are TGTGCCAGCTCTGAGACTAGCGGAAATTCCCAAGAGACCCAGTACTTC.

Turning to this clone: At one end, the junction sequence differs from germline, possibly due to a read error. The V and J genes are TRBV28 and TRBJ2-5, with D unclear. The CDR3 has 11 amino acids. The V gene's germline CDR1 is MDHEN and CDR2 SYDVKM. The CDR3 bases are TGTGCCAGCAGCATACAAGTGACCCAGTACTTC. Amino acids: CASSIQVTQYF.

This rearrangement joins TRBV7-9 to TRBJ1-3; perhaps TRBD1 as D (5 bases). V shed 7 bases and J shed 0 bases, with 10 bases lying between them. The CDR3 is 14 amino acids. The germline CDR1 and CDR2 sequences are SEHNR and FQNEAQ (reference sequence). The CDR3 region is CASIEDTSGNTIYF. CDR3 DNA: TGTGCCAGCATTGAGGACACCTCTGGAAACACCATATATTTT.

The CDR3 sequence is CASRIRDRLQRYF. Here the CDR3 DNA reads TGTGCCAGCAGGATCAGGGACAGGCTCCAACGGTACTTC. V is TRBV11-3 and J is TRBJ2-7, with TRBD1 identical over 8 bases. There are 13 residues in the CDR3. Germline-derived CDR1 and CDR2 are SGHNT and YENEEA. With V trimmed by 6 bases and J by 12 bases, 13 bases remained unmatched.

The chain uses TRBV10-2 and TRBJ2-1; 7 bases align to TRBD1. With 6 bases clipped from V and 4 bases from J, the junction kept 0 bases outside the gene matches. CDR1 is WSHSY, CDR2 SAAADI, per germline. The CDR3 loop spans 12 amino acids. CDR3 region: CASRGQYNEQFF. The CDR3 region has the DNA TGCGCCAGCAGGGGACAGTACAATGAGCAGTTCTTC.

The J gene is TRBJ2-5, the V gene TRBV6-1, with D possibly being TRBD2 (6 bases). The CDR3 has 15 amino acids. Germline V gene data show CDR1 as MNHNS and CDR2 as SASEGT. V lost 6 bases and J lost 0, with 14 bases in between. The CDR3: CASSPTRDYQETQYF. The CDR3 coding sequence is TGTGCCAGCAGCCCCACCCGGGACTACCAAGAGACCCAGTACTTC.

The chain links TRBV19 to TRBJ2-7, with a possible D match to TRBD1 (7 bases). Germline lookup yields CDR1 LNHDA and CDR2 SQIVND (reference sequence). The CDR3 is made up of 15 amino acids. Trimming stripped 1 base from V and 5 bases from J, with 15 bases between. The CDR3 DNA sequence: TGTGCCAGTAGTATAGGGTACAGGGGAGGCCACGAGCAGTACTTC. This codes for CASSIGYRGGHEQYF.

This chain joins TRBV5-1 and TRBJ2-3; 8 positions match TRBD1. Germline V lookup: CDR1 SGHRS, CDR2 YFSETQ. CDR3 size: 17 residues. The junction had 11 bases not matched to a gene; V was cut back by 4 bases and J by 1 base. In DNA, the CDR3 is TGCGCCAGCAGCCAGTCACTTGGGACAGGCCGCACAGATACGCAGTATTTT. It is translated as CASSQSLGTGRTDTQYF.

The chain carries TRBV21-1 and TRBJ2-5; the tabulated D call, TRBD2, remains unverified against the DNA. TRBV21-1 corresponds to a pseudogene. This CDR3 has 15 residues. As DNA, the CDR3 is TGTGCCAGCAGCAGTATCCTGGCCGGGGGGGAGACCCAGTACTTC. It is translated as CASSSILAGGETQYF.

The V and J genes are TRBV4-1 and TRBJ2-2; TRBD1 matches at 8 bases. Germline CDR1 reads MGHRA; CDR2 reads YSYEKL. The ends lost 4 bases at V and 2 bases at J; junction bases unmatched: 3. The CDR3 length is 15 residues. Written as DNA, the CDR3 is TGCGCCAGCAGCCCGGGACAGGCTAACACCGGGGAGCTGTTTTTT. This codes for CASSPGQANTGELFF.

The chain recombines TRBV7-9 with TRBJ2-7; 11 bases map to TRBD1. V shed 5 bases and J 4 bases; nucleotides not matched to a gene: 4. The CDR3 length is 14 residues. Germline V gene data show CDR1 as SEHNR and CDR2 as FQNEAQ (reference sequence). In DNA, the CDR3 is TGTGCCAGCAGCCTGGACAGGGGGCAATACGAGCAGTACTTC. It codes for CASSLDRGQYEQYF.

The chain uses TRBV5-8 and TRBJ2-3, with D tentatively TRBD2 (5 bases). Germline V gene sequence: CDR1 SGHTS, CDR2 YDEGEE. The length of the CDR3 is 15 residues. Trimming removed 3 bases at V and 0 bases at J, with 11 bases between. Here the CDR3 reads CASSSLGGSTDTQYF. The CDR3 coding sequence is TGTGCCAGCAGCTCCTTGGGCGGGAGCACAGATACGCAGTATTTT.

This chain connects TRBV6-5 to TRBJ2-7, with TRBD2 identical over 8 bases. The CDR3 length is 14 residues. V trimming: 8 bases; J trimming: 4 bases; junction bases outside the gene matches: 10. The germline gives CDR1 MNHEY, CDR2 SVGAGI. DNA of the CDR3: TGTGCCAGCGCCCCTGTAGCGGGATTTTACGAGCAGTACTTC. It yields the protein CASAPVAGFYEQYF.

V usage is TRBV5-4 and J usage is TRBJ1-1; D might be TRBD1 (5 bases). Trimming pared 2 bases from V and 7 bases from J, leaving 9 bases between. From germline, CDR1 is SGHNT and CDR2 YYREEE (reference sequence). CDR3 length equals 12 residues. In DNA, the CDR3 is TGTGCCAGCAGCTTACAGGCGGATGAAGCTTTCTTT. It codes for CASSLQADEAFF.

Note on this clone: Other nucleotide sequences from this sample produce the same CDR3. The chain uses TRBV5-1 and TRBJ1-5; perhaps TRBD1 as D (6 bases). The CDR3 loop spans 13 amino acids. The germline CDR1 and CDR2 sequences are SGHRS and YFSETQ. V dropped 4 bases and J dropped 4 bases, with 9 bases sitting between them. The CDR3 is CASSPDRNQPQHF. DNA of the CDR3: TGCGCCAGCAGCCCCGACAGGAATCAGCCCCAGCATTTT.

Details on this clone: A read error may account for a junction end that differs from germline. The V call is TRBV13, the J call TRBJ1-2; 9 nucleotides agree with TRBD1. The CDR3 covers 20 residues. Germline V gene sequence: CDR1 PRHDT, CDR2 FYEKMQ (reference sequence). In DNA form, the CDR3 reads TGTGCCAGCAACTTAGGGTCTGTCAACAGGGACAGGGAAAGGGGCTATGGCTACACCTTC. Translated: CASNLGSVNRDRERGYGYTF.

Note on this clone: An end of the junction differs from the germline gene, which may be a read error. The rearrangement uses TRBV6-5 and TRBJ1-4; D unresolved. This CDR3 contains 15 residues. The germline CDR1 and CDR2 sequences are MNHEY and SVGAGI. For the CDR3, the DNA is TGTGCCAGCAGTGACTCGCTTGGTGTCGGGGAAAAACTGTTTTTT. Its protein is CASSDSLGVGEKLFF.

The genes are TRBV10-3 and TRBJ1-1; D remains unclear. The V end was cut by 9 bases, the J end by 0 bases, with 11 bases between. The V gene's germline CDR1 is ENHRY and CDR2 SYGVKD. The CDR3 spans 13 residues. CDR3 nucleotide sequence: TGTGCCATAGCGGCACAGCTGAACACTGAAGCTTTCTTT. It yields the protein CAIAAQLNTEAFF.

The rearrangement joins TRBV19 to TRBJ2-7; 9 positions agree with TRBD2. Germline assignment: CDR1 LNHDA and CDR2 SQIVND (reference sequence). The CDR3 is 16 residues long. After removal of 5 bases from V and 7 bases from J, the junction contained 15 bases not matched to a gene. The CDR3 DNA sequence: TGTGCCAGTAGTGCCGCCCAAACTAGCGGGTCTGGTGAGCAGTACTTC. It specifies CASSAAQTSGSGEQYF.